Below, 30 T cell receptor beta chains from the same sample are listed, as sequenced in a study of cytomegalovirus exposure and HLA in healthy donors. The PCR was carried out with 60 Vbeta primers and 13 Jbeta primers. Assay: immunoSEQ multiplex PCR; the TCRdb copy retains only in-frame clones and omits some. The table includes 100,000 to 150,000 clones, 80% detected once. Sequenced: PBMCs. These TCRs come from a female donor in good health and CMV-seronegative.

The chain uses TRBV18 and TRBJ1-1; TRBD1 aligns across 7 bases. Trimming at V came to 4 bases and at J to 1 base, leaving 3 bases not matched to a gene. This CDR3 has 14 residues. Germline CDR1 is KGHSH and CDR2 is LQKENI. The CDR3 DNA is TGTGCCAGCTCACTCGGGACAGCGAACACTGAAGCTTTCTTT. This encodes CASSLGTANTEAFF. The entire variable domain, with the rest obtained from reference TRBV18 and TRBJ1-1, is as follows: NAGVMQNPRHLVRRRGQEARLRCSPMKGHSHVYWYRQLPEEGLKFMVYLQKENIIDESGMPKERFSAEFPKEGPSILRIQQVVRGDSAAYFCASSLGTANTEAFFGQGTRLTVV.

This clone was picked up a small number of times. This sequence joins TRBV5-4 and TRBJ1-2; D possibly corresponds to TRBD1 (6 bases). CDR3 length: 14 amino acids. CDR1 SGHNT and CDR2 YYREEE come from the germline V gene (reference sequence). Trimming took 2 bases from V and 5 from J, leaving 13 bases between them. The CDR3 spells CASSFYGGVYGYTF. The CDR3 DNA reads TGTGCCAGCAGCTTTTATGGGGGCGTTTATGGCTACACCTTC.

The V and J genes are TRBV10-1 and TRBJ2-1; 7 bases fit TRBD2. With 0 bases clipped from V and 4 bases from J, the junction kept 12 bases outside the gene matches. This CDR3 has 18 residues. In germline, CDR1 is WNHNN, CDR2 SYGVQD (reference sequence). CDR3 coding DNA: TGCGCCAGCAGTGAGTCCCGGGGAGGGAGCGGTTGGTACAATGAGCAGTTCTTC. Its translation is CASSESRGGSGWYNEQFF.

The chain employs TRBV6-6 and TRBJ1-4; 7 bases agree with TRBD1. The CDR3 runs 15 residues. The ends lost 2 bases at V and 5 bases at J; junction bases unmatched: 5. Germline values: CDR1 MNHNY, CDR2 SVGAGI (reference sequence). The CDR3 loop is CASSYRQGGNEKLFF. The DNA for the CDR3 is TGTGCCAGCAGTTACCGACAGGGCGGGAATGAAAAACTGTTTTTT.

The CDR3 region has the DNA TGTGCCAGCTCACCAGCAGGGTTGTCGACAGGCTACACCTTC. Its protein product is CASSPAGLSTGYTF. The chain links TRBV18 to TRBJ1-2; D may be TRBD1 (5 bases). The CDR3 runs 14 residues. Trimming stripped 2 bases from V and 8 bases from J, with 15 bases between. Germline CDR1 reads KGHSH; CDR2 reads LQKENI.

This clone was detected only a few times. The chain carries TRBV27 and TRBJ2-5; 10 bases are shared with TRBD1. The germline CDR1 and CDR2 sequences are MNHEY and SMNVEV (reference sequence). This CDR3 spans 13 amino acids. V shed 10 bases, J shed 4 bases, and the junction held 6 bases outside the gene matches. CDR3: CAIGQGGRETQYF. CDR3 sequence (DNA): TGTGCCATCGGACAGGGGGGGAGAGAGACCCAGTACTTC.

V is TRBV6-1 and J is TRBJ2-1; 9 bases agree with TRBD2. The CDR3 extends over 15 amino acids. The V segment lost 2 bases and the J segment 5 bases; nucleotides outside the gene matches: 4. The germline gives CDR1 MNHNS, CDR2 SASEGT. This CDR3 reads CASSESLAGNNEQFF. In DNA form, the CDR3 reads TGTGCCAGCAGTGAAAGCCTAGCGGGGAACAATGAGCAGTTCTTC.

V and J are TRBV5-1 and TRBJ2-1, with 7 bases that match TRBD1. The CDR3 totals 14 residues. Germline assignment: CDR1 SGHRS and CDR2 YFSETQ. The junction had 8 bases not matched to a gene; V was cut back by 4 bases and J by 7 bases. The CDR3 DNA is TGCGCCAGCAGCCCAAGGACAGGTCCAAATGAGCAGTTCTTC. It translates to CASSPRTGPNEQFF.

CDR3 loop: CASSETGGIGSQYF. The CDR3 DNA is TGCGCCAGCAGTGAGACAGGGGGCATCGGCAGTCAGTACTTC. The rearrangement joins TRBV10-2 to TRBJ2-4; 9 bases fit TRBD1. Germline trimming cut 2 bases from V and 12 bases from J; bases unmatched to any gene: 8. Germline V lookup: CDR1 WSHSY, CDR2 SAAADI. The CDR3 spans 14 residues.

The rearrangement uses TRBV10-3 and TRBJ2-5; 7 bases are a match to TRBD1. The J call may be faulty, since TRBJ2-7 better matches the DNA end. The CDR3 spans 14 residues. Germline V lookup: CDR1 ENHRY, CDR2 SYGVKD. CDR3 DNA: TGTGCCATCAGAGGGACAGATCTTTCTTACGAGCAGTACTTC. Translating it yields CAIRGTDLSYEQYF.

This clone was found a few times. The chain couples TRBV30 to TRBJ2-7, with D possibly being TRBD1 (6 bases). The CDR3 totals 12 residues. V shed 3 bases and J shed 9 bases, with 15 bases lying between them. CDR1 and CDR2 from the germline V gene are GTSNPN and SVGIG (reference sequence). The CDR3 region has the DNA TGTGCCTGGAGCGACTTGGACAGTCTGCAGTACTTC. Amino acids: CAWSDLDSLQYF.

The genes are TRBV30 and TRBJ2-3, with TRBD2 matching 8 bases. CDR1 and CDR2 from the germline V gene are GTSNPN and SVGIG (reference sequence). This CDR3 has 13 residues. V shed 5 bases, J shed 6 bases, and the junction held 7 bases outside the gene matches. This chain's CDR3 is CAWSSGSVDTQYF. The CDR3 DNA reads as TGTGCCTGGTCCAGCGGGAGCGTGGATACGCAGTATTTT.

The chain carries TRBV5-1 and TRBJ2-1; D is unclear. This CDR3 contains 11 residues. Deletions cut 4 bases from V and 5 bases from J, with 4 bases between. Germline V gene lookup returns CDR1 SGHRS and CDR2 YFSETQ. CDR3 loop: CASSRDNEQFF. Written as DNA, the CDR3 is TGCGCCAGCAGCAGAGACAATGAGCAGTTCTTC. Variable domain in full (rest from reference TRBV5-1 and TRBJ2-1): KAGVTQTPRYLIKTRGQQVTLSCSPISGHRSVSWYQQTPGQGLQFLFEYFSETQRNKGNFPGRFSGRQFSNSRSEMNVSTLELGDSALYLCASSRDNEQFFGPGTRLTVL.

This chain joins TRBV5-8 and TRBJ1-1, with a possible D match to TRBD1 (5 bases). The CDR3 has 13 amino acids. V lost 5 bases to trimming and J lost 4 bases, with 12 bases between them. Per germline, CDR1 SGHTS and CDR2 YDEGEE. The CDR3 sequence is CASSRQGFTEAFF. In DNA, the CDR3 is TGTGCCAGCAGTCGTCAGGGTTTCACTGAAGCTTTCTTT.

This clone was picked up a small number of times. The chain links TRBV4-1 to TRBJ1-6, with D perhaps matching TRBD1 (6 bases). The CDR3 has 16 residues. Trimming removed 4 bases from V and 5 bases from J, with 15 bases in between. CDR1 and CDR2 from the germline V gene are MGHRA and YSYEKL. The CDR3 protein is CASSPLVQGNNSPLHF. As DNA, the CDR3 is TGCGCCAGCAGCCCTCTAGTGCAGGGGAATAATTCACCCCTCCACTTT.

The rearrangement links TRBV9 to TRBJ2-3, with 9 bases fitting TRBD2. In germline, CDR1 is SGDLS, CDR2 YYNGEE. This CDR3 has 17 amino acids. V was clipped by 2 bases and J by 4 bases; unmatched bases: 11. DNA for the CDR3: TGTGCCAGCAGCGTCTCCTCGACTAGCGGATATGCAGATACGCAGTATTTT. Translated: CASSVSSTSGYADTQYF.

Comments on this clone: The junction shows a germline mismatch at one end, possibly a read error. The chain carries TRBV7-9 and TRBJ1-1; a possible D gene is TRBD1 (5 bases). This CDR3 has 14 residues. Germline V gene lookup returns CDR1 SEHNR and CDR2 FQNEAQ (reference sequence). The chain's CDR3 is CSSSGGAGDTEAFF. For the CDR3, the DNA is TGTTCCAGCAGTGGAGGGGCAGGAGACACTGAAGCTTTCTTT. Full variable domain (missing parts from reference TRBV7-9 and TRBJ1-1): DTGVSQNPRHKITKRGQNVTFRCDPISEHNRLYWYRQTLGQGPEFLTYFQNEAQLEKSRLLSDRFSAERPKGSFSTLEIQRTEQGDSAMYLCSSSGGAGDTEAFFGQGTRLTVV.

The chain is built from TRBV11-2 and TRBJ1-1; D ambiguous. The germline V and J ends were trimmed by 7 bases and 7 bases, with 16 bases remaining between them. Germline V gene data show CDR1 as SGHAT and CDR2 as FQNNGV. The CDR3 consists of 13 residues. The CDR3 DNA is TGTGCCAGCACTTACGGAGACCGGGGTGAAGCTTTCTTT. It translates to CASTYGDRGEAFF.

V gene TRBV7-2 combines with J gene TRBJ1-1; D perhaps matches TRBD1 (5 bases). The CDR3 runs 13 residues. The germline gives CDR1 SGHTA, CDR2 FQGNSA. V lost 2 bases to trimming and J lost 5 bases, with 9 bases between them. CDR3 DNA: TGTGCCAGCAGCTTACAGGGTAGGACTGAAGCTTTCTTT. This encodes CASSLQGRTEAFF.

This clone showed up just once. This sequence joins TRBV5-1 and TRBJ2-7, with a weak D call TRBD2 (5 bases). Per the germline V gene, CDR1 is SGHRS and CDR2 is YFSETQ. Trimming shortened V by 4 bases and J by 3 bases, and 8 bases separated the two germline ends. The CDR3 has 12 amino acids. CDR3 in amino acids: CASSRDHYEQYF. CDR3 bases: TGCGCCAGCAGCCGGGATCACTACGAGCAGTACTTC.

This chain joins TRBV6-5 and TRBJ1-4; 8 nucleotides align to TRBD1. This CDR3 has 14 amino acids. The germline CDR1 and CDR2 sequences are MNHEY and SVGAGI. V lost 6 bases, J lost 11 bases, and 11 bases stayed unmatched. The CDR3 reads CASRDRASNGKLFF. The CDR3 DNA follows: TGTGCCAGCAGGGACAGGGCCAGTAATGGGAAACTGTTTTTT.

The chain couples TRBV7-2 to TRBJ2-7, with 8 bases aligning to TRBD1. The CDR3 covers 13 residues. CDR1 SGHTA and CDR2 FQGNSA come from the germline V gene. Trimming removed 5 bases from V and 4 bases from J; junction bases left unmatched: 4. CDR3 DNA sequence: TGTGCCAGCAGCGTTAACAGGGGGTACGAGCAGTACTTC. Translated: CASSVNRGYEQYF.

Of note for this clone: The same CDR3 arises from other DNA sequences in this sample as well. V gene TRBV7-8 combines with J gene TRBJ2-1; 12 nucleotides match TRBD2. This CDR3 region has 16 residues. Germline CDR1 SGHVS, CDR2 FQNEAQ. J gave up 2 bases and V 5 bases, and 4 bases lay outside the gene matches. CDR3 loop: CASSPGLAGTYNEQFF. The CDR3 DNA follows: TGTGCCAGCAGCCCTGGACTAGCGGGGACCTACAATGAGCAGTTCTTC.

This clone was counted once. The rearrangement uses TRBV19 and TRBJ2-3; 7 bases map to TRBD2. Germline CDR1 reads LNHDA; CDR2 reads SQIVND (reference sequence). V shed 1 base, J shed 2 bases, and the junction held 3 bases outside the gene matches. CDR3 length: 15 residues. DNA of the CDR3: TGTGCCAGTAGTATAGGGGGGACTACCACAGATACGCAGTATTTT. Encoded protein: CASSIGGTTTDTQYF.

The chain has TRBV7-9 and TRBJ2-2, with TRBD1 matching over 7 bases. The J segment lost 2 bases and the V segment lost 5 bases, leaving 14 bases of the junction unmatched. Germline assignment: CDR1 SEHNR and CDR2 FQNEAQ (reference sequence). The CDR3 totals 18 residues. The CDR3 sequence is CASSKLNHRDSNTGELFF. The CDR3 region has the DNA TGTGCCAGCAGCAAACTTAATCACCGGGACAGTAACACCGGGGAGCTGTTTTTT.

The chain carries TRBV27 and TRBJ2-5; 11 bases are a match to TRBD1. The J call may be mistaken, given a closer DNA end match to TRBJ2-7. The V gene's germline CDR1 is MNHEY and CDR2 SMNVEV (reference sequence). CDR3 length equals 15 residues. The CDR3 here is CASSPWTGGAYEQYF. The CDR3 bases are TGTGCCAGCAGTCCATGGACAGGGGGCGCCTACGAGCAGTACTTC.

This clone was picked up one time. This chain connects TRBV27 to TRBJ2-1; 11 nucleotides agree with TRBD2. J lost 0 bases, V lost 5 bases, and 12 bases had no gene match. CDR3 length equals 19 residues. The germline V gene encodes CDR1 MNHEY and CDR2 SMNVEV (reference sequence). This chain's CDR3 is CASSPGTSGPESSYNEQFF. Here the CDR3 DNA reads TGTGCCAGCAGTCCCGGGACTAGCGGACCCGAAAGCTCCTACAATGAGCAGTTCTTC.

This clone was observed a few times. The V and J genes are TRBV7-9 and TRBJ1-2; 7 nucleotides align to TRBD1. V shed 5 bases and J 5 bases; nucleotides not matched to a gene: 8. CDR1 SEHNR and CDR2 FQNEAQ come from the germline V gene (reference sequence). The CDR3 is 14 amino acids. CDR3 bases: TGTGCCAGCAGCCGAATTCAGGGGGAGTATGGCTACACCTTC. This sequence encodes CASSRIQGEYGYTF.

The chain recombines TRBV2 with TRBJ2-5, with D unclear. The germline V gene has CDR1 SNHLY and CDR2 FYNNEI. Trimming cost V 1 base and J 1 base, with 10 bases left between them. The CDR3 contains 15 residues. The CDR3 DNA sequence: TGTGCCAGCAGTGAAGATAATAGCAGCCAAGAGACCCAGTACTTC. Protein product: CASSEDNSSQETQYF.

This clone has a single count. The rearrangement uses TRBV25-1 and TRBJ2-7; a possible D gene is TRBD2 (5 bases). Germline CDR1 MGHDK, CDR2 SYGVNS. The CDR3 consists of 14 residues. Trimming shortened V by 4 bases and J by 3 bases, and 13 bases separated the two germline ends. The CDR3 nucleotides are TGTGCCAGCAGTGGACTGCGAGGGAGCTACGAGCAGTACTTC. This gives the protein CASSGLRGSYEQYF.